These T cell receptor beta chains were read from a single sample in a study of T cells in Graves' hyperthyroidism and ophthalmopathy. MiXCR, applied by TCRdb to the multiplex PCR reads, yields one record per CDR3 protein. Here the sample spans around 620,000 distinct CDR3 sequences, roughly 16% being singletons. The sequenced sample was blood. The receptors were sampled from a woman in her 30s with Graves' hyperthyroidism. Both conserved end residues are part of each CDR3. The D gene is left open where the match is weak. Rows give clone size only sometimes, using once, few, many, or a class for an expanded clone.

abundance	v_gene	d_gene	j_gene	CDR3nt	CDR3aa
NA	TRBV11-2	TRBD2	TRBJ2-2	TGTGCCAGCAGCTTAGGACTAGCGCCGAACACCGGGGAGCTGTTTTTT	CASSLGLAPNTGELFF
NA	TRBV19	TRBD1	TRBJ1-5	TGTGCCATAGGGACAGGGATCAATCAGCCCCAGCATTTT	CAIGTGINQPQHF
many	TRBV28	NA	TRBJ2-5	TGTGCCAGCAGTCCAGCGGTGGGAGAGACCCAGTACTTC	CASSPAVGETQYF
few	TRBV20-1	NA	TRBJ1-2	TGCAGTGCTAGACCTACCCCCGTTGAGAAGAACTATGGCTACACCTTC	CSARPTPVEKNYGYTF
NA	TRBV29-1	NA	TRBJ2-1	TGCAGCGTCCACAGGTCAGGGGGGGACAATGAGCAGTTCTTC	CSVHRSGGDNEQFF
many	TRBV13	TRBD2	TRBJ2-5	TGTGCCAGCAGCTTAGGGGCGAGCGGGATGGGAGAGACCCAGTACTTC	CASSLGASGMGETQYF
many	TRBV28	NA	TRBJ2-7	TGTGCCAGCAGTTTAAGGGCGGGGACTGACGAGCAGTACTTC	CASSLRAGTDEQYF
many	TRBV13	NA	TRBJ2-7	TGTGCCAGCAGCTTAGGGCGGAGCGACTACGAGCAGTACTTC	CASSLGRSDYEQYF
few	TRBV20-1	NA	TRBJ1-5	TGCAGTGCTGGACAGCGAAATCAGCCCCAGCATTTT	CSAGQRNQPQHF
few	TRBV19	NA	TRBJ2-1	TGTGCCAGTAGTATGGGTGGGCAGAGATACAATGAGCAGTTCTTC	CASSMGGQRYNEQFF
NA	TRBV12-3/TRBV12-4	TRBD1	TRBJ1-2	TGTGCCAGCAGTTTAGGGGGGACAGCAACTGATGGCTACACCTTC	CASSLGGTATDGYTF
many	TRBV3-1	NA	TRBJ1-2	TGTGCCAGCAGCCAAGATAACCGATACTATGGCTACACCTTC	CASSQDNRYYGYTF
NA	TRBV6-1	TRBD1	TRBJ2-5	TGTGCCAGCAATCAACAGGGGAACCAAGAGACCCAGTACTTC	CASNQQGNQETQYF